The 5 T cell receptor beta chains below all came from one sample that was sequenced in a study of beta chain features in type 1 diabetes. Findings of the study overall: TCRB CDR3s from Type 1 diabetes patients were moderately but significantly shorter in all four CD4+ subsets.

The investigators reverse transcribed all of the isolated RNA, so they sequenced expressed TCRB transcripts. Clones were read by immunoSEQ multiplex PCR, and TCRdb kept only the in-frame ones, dropping some. The data contain over 300,000 clones, around 9.7% of them singletons. No antigen has been assigned to these receptors. The sequenced sample was central memory CD4+ T cells from blood. The receptors originated from a young man with type 1 diabetes.

The table lists this clone with a few counts. The rearrangement links TRBV28 to TRBJ2-7; 9 nucleotides line up with TRBD1. This CDR3 is 13 amino acids long. Germline assignment: CDR1 MDHEN and CDR2 SYDVKM. After removal of 5 bases from V and 12 bases from J, the junction contained 11 bases not matched to a gene. The CDR3 reads CASSRYWTGERYF. CDR3 in DNA: TGTGCCAGCAGTCGGTATTGGACAGGGGAACGGTACTTC. Full variable domain (outside the CDR3, taken from reference TRBV28 and TRBJ2-7): DVKVTQSSRYLVKRTGEKVFLECVQDMDHENMFWYRQDPGLGLRLIYFSYDVKMKEKGDIPEGYSVSREKKERFSLILESASTNQTSMYLCASSRYWTGERYFGPGTRLTVT.

V and J are TRBV4-3 and TRBJ1-2, with D possibly matching TRBD1 (5 bases). The CDR3 is made up of 15 amino acids. V lost 0 bases, J lost 5 bases, and 13 bases lay in between. Germline CDR1 and CDR2: LGHNA and YSLEER. CDR3 in amino acids: CASSQDASQGYGYTF. CDR3 nucleotides: TGCGCCAGCAGCCAAGACGCCTCCCAGGGATATGGCTACACCTTC.

The chain links TRBV28 to TRBJ1-2; tentative D call: TRBD1 (5 bases). The germline V and J ends were trimmed by 2 bases and 7 bases, with 14 bases remaining between them. This CDR3 contains 14 residues. Germline values: CDR1 MDHEN, CDR2 SYDVKM. The CDR3 region has the DNA TGTGCCAGCAGTTTACCCCAGGGAAGAGGTGGCTACACCTTC. Residues: CASSLPQGRGGYTF.

In this sample, this clone turned up a few times. J is TRBJ2-1 and V is TRBV7-2, with TRBD1 identical over 7 bases. Germline CDR1 SGHTA, CDR2 FQGNSA. Trimming took 4 bases from V and 0 from J; bases not matched to a gene: 9. CDR3 length: 17 amino acids. CDR3 sequence: CASSSDRVLSSYNEQFF. The CDR3 DNA follows: TGTGCCAGCAGCTCCGACAGGGTACTGAGCTCCTACAATGAGCAGTTCTTC.

V is TRBV30 and J is TRBJ1-1; no firm D call. Per germline, CDR1 GTSNPN and CDR2 SVGIG (reference sequence). CDR3 length: 13 amino acids. The V and J ends lost 5 bases and 5 bases respectively, with 15 bases between them. This CDR3 reads CAWDGLAGTEAFF. CDR3 sequence (DNA): TGTGCCTGGGACGGTCTAGCGGGTACTGAAGCTTTCTTT.